The subject of this entry is one T cell receptor (beta chain). The CDR3 totals 13 residues. In germline, CDR1 is SGHRS, CDR2 YFSETQ. Unmatched junction bases numbered 4, after V lost 4 bases and J lost 5 bases. The data are from a study of blood T cell repertoires in COVID-19. Clones were read by immunoSEQ multiplex PCR, and TCRdb kept only the in-frame ones, dropping some. The table includes 200,000 or so clones, approximately 88% detected once. The chain recombines TRBV5-1 with TRBJ1-1, with 8 bases that match TRBD1. The sequence came from a woman in her twenties or thirties who had been exposed to COVID-19. Sequencing used PBMCs or T cells enriched from blood (not recorded which). This CDR3 is CASSLTGGTEAFF. CDR3 coding DNA: TGCGCCAGCAGCCTCACAGGGGGAACTGAAGCTTTCTTT.